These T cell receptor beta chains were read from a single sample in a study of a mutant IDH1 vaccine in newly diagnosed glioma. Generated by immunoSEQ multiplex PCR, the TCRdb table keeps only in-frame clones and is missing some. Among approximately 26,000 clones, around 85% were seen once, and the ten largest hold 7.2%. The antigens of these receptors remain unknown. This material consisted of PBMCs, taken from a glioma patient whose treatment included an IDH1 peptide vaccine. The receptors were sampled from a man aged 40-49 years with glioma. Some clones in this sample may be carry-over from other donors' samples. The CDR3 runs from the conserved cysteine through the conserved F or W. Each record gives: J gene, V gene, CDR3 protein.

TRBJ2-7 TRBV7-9 CASSLVQLSGGASNEQYF
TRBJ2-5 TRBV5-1 CASSLAGGGAGETQYF
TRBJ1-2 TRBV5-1 CASSEGGNYGYTF
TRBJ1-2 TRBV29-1 CSASTGEGGYTF
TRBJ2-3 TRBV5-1 CASSFRGTRVLPDTQYF
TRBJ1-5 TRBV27 CASMGDSRGDQPQHF
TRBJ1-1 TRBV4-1 CASSQEGHLEAFF
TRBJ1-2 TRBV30 CAWRGAGRYGYTF
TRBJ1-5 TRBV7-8 CASSRGQTDQPQHF
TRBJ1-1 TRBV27 CASSFTMNTEAFF